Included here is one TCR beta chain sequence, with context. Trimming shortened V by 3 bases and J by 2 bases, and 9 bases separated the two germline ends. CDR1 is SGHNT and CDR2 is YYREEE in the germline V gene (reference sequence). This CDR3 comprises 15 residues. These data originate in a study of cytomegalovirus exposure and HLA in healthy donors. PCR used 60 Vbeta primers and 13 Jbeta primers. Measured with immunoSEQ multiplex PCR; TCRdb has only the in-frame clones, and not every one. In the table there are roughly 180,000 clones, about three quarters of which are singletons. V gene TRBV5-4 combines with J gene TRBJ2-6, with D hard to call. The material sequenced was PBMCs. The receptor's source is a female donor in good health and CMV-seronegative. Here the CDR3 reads CASSSHSAGANVLTF. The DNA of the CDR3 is TGTGCCAGCAGCTCCCACTCCGCTGGGGCCAACGTCCTGACTTTC.